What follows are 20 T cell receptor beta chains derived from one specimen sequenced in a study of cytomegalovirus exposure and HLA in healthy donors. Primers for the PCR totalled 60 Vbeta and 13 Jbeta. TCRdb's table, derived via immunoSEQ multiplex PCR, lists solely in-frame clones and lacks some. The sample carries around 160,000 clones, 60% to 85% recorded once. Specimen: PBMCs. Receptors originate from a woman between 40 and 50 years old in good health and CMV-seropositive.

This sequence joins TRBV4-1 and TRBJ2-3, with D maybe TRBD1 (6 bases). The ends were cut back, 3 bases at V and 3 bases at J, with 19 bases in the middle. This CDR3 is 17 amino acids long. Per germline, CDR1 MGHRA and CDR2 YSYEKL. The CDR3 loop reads CASSHGRGVRGTDTQYF. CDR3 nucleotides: TGCGCCAGCAGCCACGGCCGGGGCGTCAGGGGTACAGATACGCAGTATTTT.

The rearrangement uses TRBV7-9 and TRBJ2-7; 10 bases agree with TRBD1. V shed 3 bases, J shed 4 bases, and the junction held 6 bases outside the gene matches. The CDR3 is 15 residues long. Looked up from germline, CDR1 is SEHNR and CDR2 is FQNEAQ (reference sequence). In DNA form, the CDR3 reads TGTGCCAGCAGCTTCGGACAGGGGGTGGCATACGAGCAGTACTTC. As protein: CASSFGQGVAYEQYF.

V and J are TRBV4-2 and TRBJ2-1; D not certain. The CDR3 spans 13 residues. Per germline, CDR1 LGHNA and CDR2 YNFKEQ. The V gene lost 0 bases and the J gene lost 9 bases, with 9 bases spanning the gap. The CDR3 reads CASSQEGRVEQFF. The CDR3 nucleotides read TGTGCCAGCAGCCAAGAAGGTCGGGTTGAGCAGTTCTTC.

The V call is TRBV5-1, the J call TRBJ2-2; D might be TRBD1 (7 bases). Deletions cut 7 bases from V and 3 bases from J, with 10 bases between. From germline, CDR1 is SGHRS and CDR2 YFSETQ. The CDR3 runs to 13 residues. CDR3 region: CASGRGDTGELFF. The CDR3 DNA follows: TGCGCCAGCGGCAGGGGGGACACCGGGGAGCTGTTTTTT. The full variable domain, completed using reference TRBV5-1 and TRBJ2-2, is KAGVTQTPRYLIKTRGQQVTLSCSPISGHRSVSWYQQTPGQGLQFLFEYFSETQRNKGNFPGRFSGRQFSNSRSEMNVSTLELGDSALYLCASGRGDTGELFFGEGSRLTVL.

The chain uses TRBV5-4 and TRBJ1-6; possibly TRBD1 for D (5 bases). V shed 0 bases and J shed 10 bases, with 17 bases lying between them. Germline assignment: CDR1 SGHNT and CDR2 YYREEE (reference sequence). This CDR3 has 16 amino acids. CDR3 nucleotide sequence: TGTGCCAGCAGCTTGGAGTCGGGGGGTTCGGGCTCACCCCTCCACTTT. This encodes CASSLESGGSGSPLHF. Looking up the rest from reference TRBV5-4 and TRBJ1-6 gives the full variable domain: ETGVTQSPTHLIKTRGQQVTLRCSSQSGHNTVSWYQQALGQGPQFIFQYYREEENGRGNFPPRFSGLQFPNYSSELNVNALELDDSALYLCASSLESGGSGSPLHFGNGTRLTVT.

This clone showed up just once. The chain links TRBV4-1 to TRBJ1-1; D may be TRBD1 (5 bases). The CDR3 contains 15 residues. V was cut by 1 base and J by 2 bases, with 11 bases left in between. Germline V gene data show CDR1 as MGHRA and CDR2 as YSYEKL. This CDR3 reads CASSQGPGYNTEAFF. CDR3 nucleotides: TGCGCCAGCAGCCAAGGACCAGGGTATAACACTGAAGCTTTCTTT.

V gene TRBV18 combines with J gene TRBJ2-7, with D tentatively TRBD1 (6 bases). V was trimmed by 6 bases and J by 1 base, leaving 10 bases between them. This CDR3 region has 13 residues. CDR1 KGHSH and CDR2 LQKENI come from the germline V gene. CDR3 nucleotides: TGTGCCAGCTCCCCGGACAGTTCCTACGAGCAGTACTTC. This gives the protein CASSPDSSYEQYF.

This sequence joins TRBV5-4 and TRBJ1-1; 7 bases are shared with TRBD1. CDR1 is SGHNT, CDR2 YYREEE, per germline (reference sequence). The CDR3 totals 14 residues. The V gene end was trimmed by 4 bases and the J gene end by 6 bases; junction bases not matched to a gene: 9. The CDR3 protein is CASSSEDRMAEAFF. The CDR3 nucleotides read TGTGCCAGCAGCAGCGAGGACAGGATGGCTGAAGCTTTCTTT.

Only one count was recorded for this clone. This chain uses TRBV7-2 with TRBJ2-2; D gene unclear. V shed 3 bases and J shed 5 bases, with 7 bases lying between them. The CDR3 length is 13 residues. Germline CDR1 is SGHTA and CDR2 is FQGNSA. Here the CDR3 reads CASSFGGTGELFF. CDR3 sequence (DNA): TGTGCCAGCAGCTTTGGCGGAACCGGGGAGCTGTTTTTT.

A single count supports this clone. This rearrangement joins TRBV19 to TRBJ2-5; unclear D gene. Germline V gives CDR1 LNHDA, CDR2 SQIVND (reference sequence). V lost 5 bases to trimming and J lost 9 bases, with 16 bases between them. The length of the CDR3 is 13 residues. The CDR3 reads CASSVDPGRAQYF. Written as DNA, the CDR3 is TGTGCCAGTAGTGTTGACCCCGGTCGGGCCCAGTACTTC. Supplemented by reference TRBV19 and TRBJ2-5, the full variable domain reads DGGITQSPKYLFRKEGQNVTLSCEQNLNHDAMYWYRQDPGQGLRLIYYSQIVNDFQKGDIAEGYSVSREKKESFPLTVTSAQKNPTAFYLCASSVDPGRAQYFGPGTRLLVL.

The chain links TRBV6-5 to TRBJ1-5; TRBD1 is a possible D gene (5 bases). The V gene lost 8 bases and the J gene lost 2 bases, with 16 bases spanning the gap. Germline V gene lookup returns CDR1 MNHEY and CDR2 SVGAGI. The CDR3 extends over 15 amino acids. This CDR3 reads CASGSGARGNQPQHF. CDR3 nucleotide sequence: TGTGCCAGCGGCAGCGGGGCGCGGGGCAATCAGCCCCAGCATTTT.

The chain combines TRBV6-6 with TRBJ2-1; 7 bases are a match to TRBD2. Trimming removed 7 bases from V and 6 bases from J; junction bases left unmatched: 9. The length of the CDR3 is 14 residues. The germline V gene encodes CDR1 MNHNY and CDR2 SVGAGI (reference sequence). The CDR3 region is CASTGLGQPNEQFF. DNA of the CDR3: TGTGCCAGCACCGGACTAGGACAACCCAATGAGCAGTTCTTC.

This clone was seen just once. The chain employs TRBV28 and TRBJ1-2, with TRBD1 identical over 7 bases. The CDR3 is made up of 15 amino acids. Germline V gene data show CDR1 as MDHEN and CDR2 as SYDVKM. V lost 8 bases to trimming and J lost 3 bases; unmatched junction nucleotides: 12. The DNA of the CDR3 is TGTGCCAGCGGGACCGGGACAGCCTTTTACTATGGCTACACCTTC. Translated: CASGTGTAFYYGYTF.

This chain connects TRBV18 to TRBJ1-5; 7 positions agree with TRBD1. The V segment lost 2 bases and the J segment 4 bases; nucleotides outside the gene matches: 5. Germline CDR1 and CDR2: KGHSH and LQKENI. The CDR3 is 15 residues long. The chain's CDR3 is CASSPWGQTNQPQHF. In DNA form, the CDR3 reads TGTGCCAGCTCACCATGGGGACAGACGAATCAGCCCCAGCATTTT.

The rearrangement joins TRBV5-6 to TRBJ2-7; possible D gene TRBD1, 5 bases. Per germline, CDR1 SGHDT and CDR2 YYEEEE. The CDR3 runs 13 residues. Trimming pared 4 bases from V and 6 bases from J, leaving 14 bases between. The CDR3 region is CASSGGAALEQYF. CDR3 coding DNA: TGTGCCAGCAGCGGTGGGGCAGCACTCGAGCAGTACTTC.

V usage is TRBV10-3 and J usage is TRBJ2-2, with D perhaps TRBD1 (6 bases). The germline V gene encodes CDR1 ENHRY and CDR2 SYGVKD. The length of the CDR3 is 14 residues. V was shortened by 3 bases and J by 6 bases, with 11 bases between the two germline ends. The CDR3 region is CAISDHRVAGELFF. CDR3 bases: TGTGCCATCAGTGATCACAGGGTAGCCGGGGAGCTGTTTTTT.

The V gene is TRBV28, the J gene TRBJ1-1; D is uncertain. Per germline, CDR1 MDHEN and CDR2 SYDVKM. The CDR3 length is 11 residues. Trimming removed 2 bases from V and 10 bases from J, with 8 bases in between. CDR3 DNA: TGTGCCAGCAGTTTAGGCAGCGGAGCTTTCTTT. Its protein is CASSLGSGAFF.

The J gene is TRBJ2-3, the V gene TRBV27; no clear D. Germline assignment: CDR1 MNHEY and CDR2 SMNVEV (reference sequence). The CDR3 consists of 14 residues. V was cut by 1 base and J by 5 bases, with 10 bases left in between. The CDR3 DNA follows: TGTGCCAGCAGTTTATATTCCCCCCGAGATACGCAGTATTTT. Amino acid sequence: CASSLYSPRDTQYF.

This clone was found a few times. As DNA, the CDR3 is TGTGCCAGCAGCGGTGAGAGCGGGGGGTCTTACAATGAGCAGTTCTTC. Its translation: CASSGESGGSYNEQFF. The chain links TRBV4-2 to TRBJ2-1; 9 bases agree with TRBD2. The CDR3 spans 16 residues. Germline V lookup: CDR1 LGHNA, CDR2 YNFKEQ. The J segment lost 4 bases and the V segment lost 5 bases, leaving 9 bases of the junction unmatched.

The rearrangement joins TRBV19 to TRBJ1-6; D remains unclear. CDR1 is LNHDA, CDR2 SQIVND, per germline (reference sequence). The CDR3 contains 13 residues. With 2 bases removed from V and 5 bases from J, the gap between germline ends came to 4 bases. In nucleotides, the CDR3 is TGTGCCAGTAGTATACAGGATAATTCACCCCTCCACTTT. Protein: CASSIQDNSPLHF. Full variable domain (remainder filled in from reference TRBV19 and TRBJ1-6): DGGITQSPKYLFRKEGQNVTLSCEQNLNHDAMYWYRQDPGQGLRLIYYSQIVNDFQKGDIAEGYSVSREKKESFPLTVTSAQKNPTAFYLCASSIQDNSPLHFGNGTRLTVT.